This T cell receptor beta chain originates from a study of vaccination and CD4 T cells after COVID-19. Study-wide points: Spike mono-reactivity was the property of 304 of 307 vaccine-specific clones in convalescent patients.

Note on this clonotype: The target antigen is unknown.

Oncomine TCR Beta short-read sequencing was applied to DNA from cultured CD4+ T cells. TCRdb re-called the PCR reads through MiXCR, storing one row per CDR3 protein. The profile shows about 7,100 distinct CDR3 sequences, roughly four fifths of them singletons. The CDR3 is made up of 16 amino acids. Per the germline V gene, CDR1 is SGHVS and CDR2 is FNYEAQ. The ends were cut back, 0 bases at V and 1 base at J, with 10 bases in the middle. Treatment: approximately 9-day PBMC culture with coronavirus spike peptide pools or control peptides (ViraFEST assay). The chain uses TRBV7-6 and TRBJ1-5; unclear D gene. This clonotype was sampled from a human donor who had recovered from COVID-19. The sample comprised CD4+ T cells from blood, cultured in vitro. CDR3 nucleotide sequence: TGTGCCAGCAGCTTAGCGGGGTCCTCAAGCAATCAGCCCCAGCATTTT. It translates to CASSLAGSSSNQPQHF.